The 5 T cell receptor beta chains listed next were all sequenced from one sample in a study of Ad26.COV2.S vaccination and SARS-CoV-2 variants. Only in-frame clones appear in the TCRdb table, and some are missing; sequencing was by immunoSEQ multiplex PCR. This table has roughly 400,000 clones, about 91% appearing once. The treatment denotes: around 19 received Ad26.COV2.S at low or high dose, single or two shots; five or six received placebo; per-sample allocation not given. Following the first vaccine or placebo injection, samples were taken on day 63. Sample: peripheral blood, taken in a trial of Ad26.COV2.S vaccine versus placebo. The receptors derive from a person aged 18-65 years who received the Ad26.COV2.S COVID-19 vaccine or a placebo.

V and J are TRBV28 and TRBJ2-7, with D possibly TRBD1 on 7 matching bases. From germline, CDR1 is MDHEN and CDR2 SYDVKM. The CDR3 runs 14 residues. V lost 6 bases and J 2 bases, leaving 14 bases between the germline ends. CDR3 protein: CASRGAGGTYEQYF. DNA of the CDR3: TGTGCCAGCAGGGGGGCAGGGGGGACCTACGAGCAGTACTTC. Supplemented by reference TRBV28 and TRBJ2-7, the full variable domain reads DVKVTQSSRYLVKRTGEKVFLECVQDMDHENMFWYRQDPGLGLRLIYFSYDVKMKEKGDIPEGYSVSREKKERFSLILESASTNQTSMYLCASRGAGGTYEQYFGPGTRLTVT.

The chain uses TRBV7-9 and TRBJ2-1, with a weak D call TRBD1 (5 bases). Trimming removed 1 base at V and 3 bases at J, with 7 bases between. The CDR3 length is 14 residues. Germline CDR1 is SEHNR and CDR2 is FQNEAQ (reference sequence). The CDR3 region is CASSLVDNYNEQFF. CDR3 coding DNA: TGTGCCAGCAGCTTAGTGGACAACTACAATGAGCAGTTCTTC.

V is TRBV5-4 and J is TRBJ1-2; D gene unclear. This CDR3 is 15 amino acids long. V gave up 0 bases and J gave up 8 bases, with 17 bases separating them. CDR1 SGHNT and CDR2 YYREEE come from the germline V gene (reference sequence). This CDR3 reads CASSLAFPGSRGYTF. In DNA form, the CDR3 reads TGTGCCAGCAGCTTGGCCTTCCCGGGCAGTCGGGGCTACACCTTC.

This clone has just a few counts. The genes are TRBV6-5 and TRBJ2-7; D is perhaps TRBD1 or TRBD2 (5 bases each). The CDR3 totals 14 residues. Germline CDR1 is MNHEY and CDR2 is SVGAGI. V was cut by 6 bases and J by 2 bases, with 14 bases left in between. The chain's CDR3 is CASSPWGKPYEQYF. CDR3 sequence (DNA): TGTGCCAGCAGCCCCTGGGGGAAGCCCTACGAGCAGTACTTC.

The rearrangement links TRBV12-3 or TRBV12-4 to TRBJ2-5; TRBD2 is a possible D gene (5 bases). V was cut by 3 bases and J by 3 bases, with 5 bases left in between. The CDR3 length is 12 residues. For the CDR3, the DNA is TGTGCCAGCAGTTTGAGGGAAGAGACCCAGTACTTC. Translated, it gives CASSLREETQYF.